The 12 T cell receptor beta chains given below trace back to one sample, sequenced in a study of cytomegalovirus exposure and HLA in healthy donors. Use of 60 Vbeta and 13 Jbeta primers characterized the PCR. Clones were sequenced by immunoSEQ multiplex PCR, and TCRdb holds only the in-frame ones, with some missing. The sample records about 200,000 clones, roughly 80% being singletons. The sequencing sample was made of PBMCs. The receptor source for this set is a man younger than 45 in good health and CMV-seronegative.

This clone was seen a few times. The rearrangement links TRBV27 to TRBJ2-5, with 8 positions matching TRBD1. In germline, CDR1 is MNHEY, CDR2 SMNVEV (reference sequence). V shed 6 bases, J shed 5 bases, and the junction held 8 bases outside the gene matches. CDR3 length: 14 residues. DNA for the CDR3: TGTGCCAGCAGGACGACAGGGGCTCCGGAGACCCAGTACTTC. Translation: CASRTTGAPETQYF.

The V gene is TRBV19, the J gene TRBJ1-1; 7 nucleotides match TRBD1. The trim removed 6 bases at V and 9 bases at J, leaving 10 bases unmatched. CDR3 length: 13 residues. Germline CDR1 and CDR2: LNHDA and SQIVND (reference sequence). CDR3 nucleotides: TGTGCCAGTAGCAGACAGGGCCCAAGGCAAGCTTTCTTT. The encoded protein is CASSRQGPRQAFF.

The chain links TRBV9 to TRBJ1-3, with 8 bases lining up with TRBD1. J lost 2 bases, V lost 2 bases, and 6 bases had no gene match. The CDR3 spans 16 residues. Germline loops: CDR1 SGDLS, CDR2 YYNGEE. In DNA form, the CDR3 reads TGTGCCAGCAGCGTGCGACAGGGGCATGCTGGAAACACCATATATTTT. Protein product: CASSVRQGHAGNTIYF. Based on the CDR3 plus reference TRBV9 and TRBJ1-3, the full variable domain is DSGVTQTPKHLITATGQRVTLRCSPRSGDLSVYWYQQSLDQGLQFLIQYYNGEERAKGNILERFSAQQFPDLHSELNLSSLELGDSALYFCASSVRQGHAGNTIYFGEGSWLTVV.

Here the CDR3 reads CASSPQGVVSGELFF. As DNA, the CDR3 is TGTGCCAGCAGTCCACAGGGGGTGGTTTCCGGGGAGCTGTTTTTT. This rearrangement joins TRBV2 to TRBJ2-2; 8 bases fit TRBD1. Germline loops: CDR1 SNHLY, CDR2 FYNNEI. J lost 6 bases, V lost 5 bases, and 8 bases had no gene match. The CDR3 covers 15 residues.

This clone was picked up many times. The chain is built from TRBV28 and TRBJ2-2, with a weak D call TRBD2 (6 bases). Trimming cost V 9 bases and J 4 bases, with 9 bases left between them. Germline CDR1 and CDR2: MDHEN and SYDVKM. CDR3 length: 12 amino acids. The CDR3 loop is CASRGITGELFF. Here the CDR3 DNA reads TGTGCCAGTCGGGGGATCACCGGGGAGCTGTTTTTT.

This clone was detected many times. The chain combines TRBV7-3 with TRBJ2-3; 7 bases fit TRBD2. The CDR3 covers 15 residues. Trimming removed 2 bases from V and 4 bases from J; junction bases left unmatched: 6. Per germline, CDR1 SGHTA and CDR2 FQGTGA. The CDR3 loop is CASSLVGGGSDTQYF. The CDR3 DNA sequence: TGTGCCAGCAGCTTAGTTGGGGGGGGATCAGATACGCAGTATTTT.

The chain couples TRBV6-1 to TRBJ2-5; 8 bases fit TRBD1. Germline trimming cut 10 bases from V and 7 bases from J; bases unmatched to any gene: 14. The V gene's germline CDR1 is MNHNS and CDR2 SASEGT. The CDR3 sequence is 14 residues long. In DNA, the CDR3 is TGTGCCACCCGGGACAGGAGTAAATGGGGGACCCAGTACTTC. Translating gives CATRDRSKWGTQYF.

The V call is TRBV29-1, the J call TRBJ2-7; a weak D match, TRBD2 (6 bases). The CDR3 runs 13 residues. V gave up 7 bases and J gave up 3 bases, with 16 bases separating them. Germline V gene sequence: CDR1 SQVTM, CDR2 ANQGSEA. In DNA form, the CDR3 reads TGCAGCGCTGGTGGGCAGGGAGGCTACGAGCAGTACTTC. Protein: CSAGGQGGYEQYF.

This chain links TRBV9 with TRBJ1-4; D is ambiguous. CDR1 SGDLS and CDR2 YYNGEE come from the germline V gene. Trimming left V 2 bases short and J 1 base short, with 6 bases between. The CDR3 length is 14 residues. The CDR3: CASSVRGTNEKLFF. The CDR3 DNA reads TGTGCCAGCAGCGTTCGGGGAACTAATGAAAAACTGTTTTTT.

The CDR3 reads CASSLRTEKNTEAFF. CDR3 in DNA: TGTGCCAGCAGCCTACGGACAGAGAAGAACACTGAAGCTTTCTTT. V gene TRBV7-2 combines with J gene TRBJ1-1, with D possibly TRBD1 on 6 matching bases. V lost 5 bases and J 1 base, leaving 14 bases between the germline ends. Germline values: CDR1 SGHTA, CDR2 FQGNSA. The CDR3 is 15 amino acids.

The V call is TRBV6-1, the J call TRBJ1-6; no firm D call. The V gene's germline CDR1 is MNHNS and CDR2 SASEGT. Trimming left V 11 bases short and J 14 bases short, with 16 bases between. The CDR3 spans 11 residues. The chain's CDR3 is CAGSEGWALHF. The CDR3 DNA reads TGTGCCGGCTCCGAGGGATGGGCCCTCCACTTT.

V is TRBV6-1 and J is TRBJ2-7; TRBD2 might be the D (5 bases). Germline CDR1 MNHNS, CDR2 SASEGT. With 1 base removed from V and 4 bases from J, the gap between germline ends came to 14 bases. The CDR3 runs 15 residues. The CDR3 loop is CASSEGLEAVYEQYF. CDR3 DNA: TGTGCCAGCAGTGAAGGTTTGGAAGCGGTTTACGAGCAGTACTTC.